The following is a T cell receptor beta chain sequence with its context. Its antigen is unknown. The sample holds no much larger clone one base away, and base qualities are not on file. The sample was run on an Illumina HiSeq 2500. Quantitative 5'-RACE with molecular barcodes was used to prepare TCR beta libraries. The published analysis was carried out like this. A new computational method based on a probabilistic model of VDJ rearrangement was used to identify disease-linked TCR variants. In TCRdb, the public reads were trimmed at Q25 with fastp and aligned with MiXCR, with productive beta chains retained. Under each unique CDR3 protein, matching rows form one entry showing the most common genes and DNA. The V and J calls reflect TCRdb's pipeline rather than the authors' work. The sample table records 250,000 to 350,000 distinct CDR3 sequences; 15% to 25% of these occur just once. Of the sample, 7.5% to 9% is held by the ten largest clones.

This sample is drawn from a study of CD8 T cells in ankylosing spondylitis (dated by TCRdb to the late 2010s). In the study overall: The study set out to find disease-linked TCR variants by profiling T cell receptor beta repertoires in ankylosing spondylitis patients and healthy donors. In total, the full study cohort was made up of 85 to 140 healthy donors and 25 ankylosing spondylitis patients. Samples of peripheral blood were taken, and for ankylosing spondylitis patients, synovial fluid was collected as well. The study at large found these results: The disease-linked clones had a CD8+ phenotype and were found at relatively low frequencies in peripheral blood. The disease-linked clones were reported to be significantly enriched in matched synovial fluid samples from ankylosing spondylitis patients. Blood from ankylosing spondylitis patients appeared to be characterized by a TCR beta motif composed of under 10 highly homologous amino acid variants. Some motif variants were previously reported in synovial fluid and blood of reactive arthritis patients, suggesting common disease-initiation mechanisms.

CDR1 SEHNR and CDR2 FQNEAQ are derived from the germline V gene (reference sequence). There are 12 amino acids in the CDR3, from cysteine to phenylalanine inclusive. Only the CDR3 DNA is retained, 36 bases long and in frame from the first base. V is clipped by 5 bases and J by 11 bases, and the sequence between their germline boundaries is 15 bases long. The receptor was isolated from a male donor with ankylosing spondylitis or in good health (not recorded which). What was sequenced was blood, either unsorted or a sorted T cell fraction (not recorded which). This chain is built from TRBV7-9 and TRBJ1-1, with an unclear D gene assignment. The bases are TGTGCCAGCAGCCTCCCCGGACCCGAGGCTTTCTTT. This yields the protein CASSLPGPEAFF.